These 11 T cell receptor beta chains were all obtained from the same sample, sequenced in a study of blood T cell repertoires in COVID-19 (dated by TCRdb to between 2020 and 2021). The library came from the immunoSEQ multiplex PCR assay. TCRdb provides this immuneACCESS table in a form limited to in-frame rearrangements. Some clones are lacking; in checked studies, under half of them reflect an unresolved V gene, and why the rest are absent is not known. The sample contains approximately 100,000 clones, more than 60% of them found a single time. The ten biggest clones cover approximately 25% of the sample. The source material was peripheral blood. The receptors shown here come from a man aged 65-85 years with acute or convalescent COVID-19.

This chain joins TRBV5-1 and TRBJ2-5; 13 positions agree with TRBD2. V was pared by 4 bases and J by 12 bases, with 18 bases of the junction left unmatched. CDR3 length: 17 amino acids. Germline V gives CDR1 SGHRS, CDR2 YFSETQ. Here the CDR3 DNA reads TGCGCCAGCAGCGGATGGACTAGCGGGGGAATGACGAGGGAAGAGTACTTC. This encodes CASSGWTSGGMTREEYF.

This chain connects TRBV18 to TRBJ1-2, with 8 bases matching TRBD1. The CDR3 is 15 amino acids. Germline values: CDR1 KGHSH, CDR2 LQKENI. The ends lost 5 bases at V and 5 bases at J; junction bases unmatched: 10. The DNA of the CDR3 is TGTGCCAGCTCAGTTCCTGACAGGGGAGGATATGGCTACACCTTC. Translating it yields CASSVPDRGGYGYTF.

This chain connects TRBV15 to TRBJ2-1; the match to TRBD1 covers 8 bases. The germline V gene has CDR1 LNHNV and CDR2 YYDKDF (reference sequence). The CDR3 is 15 amino acids. Trimming took 2 bases from V and 7 from J; bases not matched to a gene: 7. CDR3 protein: CATSRMDRAGNEQFF. In DNA, the CDR3 is TGTGCCACCAGCAGAATGGACAGGGCGGGGAATGAGCAGTTCTTC.

This clone was observed a handful of times. This chain uses TRBV7-8 with TRBJ2-5; 13 nucleotides match TRBD2. V trimming: 5 bases; J trimming: 7 bases; junction bases outside the gene matches: 10. The length of the CDR3 is 16 residues. Germline loops: CDR1 SGHVS, CDR2 FQNEAQ. CDR3 DNA sequence: TGTGCCAGCAGCCGCGGGACTAGCGGGGAAGCTAGGACCCAGTACTTC. Translation: CASSRGTSGEARTQYF.

The rearrangement links TRBV18 to TRBJ2-7, with 16 bases that match TRBD2. The V segment lost 1 base and the J segment 1 base; nucleotides outside the gene matches: 4. The length of the CDR3 is 18 residues. The V gene's germline CDR1 is KGHSH and CDR2 LQKENI. CDR3 region: CASSPLGTSGRESYEQYF. The CDR3, as DNA: TGTGCCAGCTCACCACTCGGGACTAGCGGGAGGGAGTCCTACGAGCAGTACTTC.

The CDR3 DNA reads TGTGCCAGCAGCTTACGACAGGCCGGAATCCGCTACACCTTC. It translates to CASSLRQAGIRYTF. V usage is TRBV3-1 (or the pseudogene TRBV3-2) and J usage is TRBJ1-2; the D gene is possibly TRBD1 (6 bases). Germline V gene data show CDR1 as LGHDT and CDR2 as YNNKEL (reference sequence). CDR3 length: 14 amino acids. V dropped 5 bases and J dropped 9 bases, with 19 bases sitting between them.

The rearrangement joins TRBV28 to TRBJ2-7; the match to TRBD2 covers 10 bases. Trimming cost V 4 bases and J 1 base; bases outside gene matches: 4. CDR1 MDHEN and CDR2 SYDVKM come from the germline V gene. This CDR3 region has 15 residues. The CDR3 loop reads CASSWVAGGSYEQYF. Here the CDR3 DNA reads TGTGCCAGCAGTTGGGTAGCGGGAGGTTCCTACGAGCAGTACTTC.

The chain employs TRBV7-6 and TRBJ1-2; a possible D gene is TRBD1 (5 bases). Trimming shortened V by 5 bases and J by 4 bases, and 17 bases separated the two germline ends. Germline CDR1 SGHVS, CDR2 FNYEAQ. This CDR3 has 15 amino acids. CDR3 loop: CASSNPSQGGYGYTF. The CDR3 nucleotides read TGTGCCAGCAGCAATCCCTCCCAGGGCGGCTATGGCTACACCTTC.

This clone was seen a few times. The rearrangement joins TRBV5-5 to TRBJ1-4; no clear D gene. The V and J ends lost 4 bases and 3 bases respectively, with 7 bases between them. The CDR3 is 13 residues long. Germline values: CDR1 SGHKS, CDR2 YYEKEE (reference sequence). The CDR3 DNA sequence: TGTGCCAGCAGCGAGGGTCCTAATGAAAAACTGTTTTTT. Residues: CASSEGPNEKLFF.

J is TRBJ2-7 and V is TRBV21-1; the table gives TRBD1 as D, unverified against the DNA. TRBV21-1 is deemed a pseudogene. This CDR3 region has 16 residues. The CDR3 loop is CASSNLGDRGSYEQYF. CDR3 DNA sequence: TGTGCCAGCAGCAACCTTGGGGACAGGGGCTCCTACGAGCAGTACTTC.

This clone appeared a single time. The J gene is TRBJ1-1, the V gene TRBV5-1; D ambiguous. CDR1 and CDR2 from the germline V gene are SGHRS and YFSETQ. Trimming removed 1 base at V and 0 bases at J, with 10 bases between. This CDR3 is built from 15 residues. The CDR3 sequence is CASSLSPSVNTEAFF. The CDR3 nucleotides read TGCGCCAGCAGCTTGTCCCCTTCGGTGAACACTGAAGCTTTCTTT.